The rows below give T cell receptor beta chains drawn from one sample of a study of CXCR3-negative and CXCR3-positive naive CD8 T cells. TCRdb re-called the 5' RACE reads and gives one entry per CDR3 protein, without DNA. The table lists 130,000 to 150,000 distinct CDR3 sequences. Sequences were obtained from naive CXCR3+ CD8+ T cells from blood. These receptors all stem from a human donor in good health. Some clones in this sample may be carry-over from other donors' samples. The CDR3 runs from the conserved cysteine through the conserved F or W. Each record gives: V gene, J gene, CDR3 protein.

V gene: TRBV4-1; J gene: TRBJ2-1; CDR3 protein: CASSHGLAGDNEQFF
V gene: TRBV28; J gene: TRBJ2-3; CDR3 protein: CASSFGTVPQYF
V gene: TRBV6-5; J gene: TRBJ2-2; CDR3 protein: CASSYSTGDTGELFF
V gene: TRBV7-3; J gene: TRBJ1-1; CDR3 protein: CASSLYEGATEAFF
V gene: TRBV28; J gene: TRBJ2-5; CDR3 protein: CASSLWGEPGGYQETQYF
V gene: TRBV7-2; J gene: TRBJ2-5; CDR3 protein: CASSPLGSQIVKETQYF
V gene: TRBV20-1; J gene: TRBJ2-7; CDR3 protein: CSARDRGYEQYF
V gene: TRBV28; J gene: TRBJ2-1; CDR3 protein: CASTTNGGRGGYNEQFF
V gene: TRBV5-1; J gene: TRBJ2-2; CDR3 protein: CASSSDWAGELFF
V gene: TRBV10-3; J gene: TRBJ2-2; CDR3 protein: CAISEWDRVDTGELFF
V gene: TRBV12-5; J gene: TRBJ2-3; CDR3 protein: CASGLVEGGNTDTQYF
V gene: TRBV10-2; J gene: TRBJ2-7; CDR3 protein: CASSESLSAATYEQYF
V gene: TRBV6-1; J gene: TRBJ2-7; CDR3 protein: CASSEIRNEQYF
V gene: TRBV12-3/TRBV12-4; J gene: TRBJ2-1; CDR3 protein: CASSLTAGGYNEQFF
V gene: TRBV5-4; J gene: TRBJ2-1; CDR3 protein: CASSLDSSYNEQFF
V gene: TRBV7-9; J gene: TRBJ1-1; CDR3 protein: CASSLSTGGTEVFF
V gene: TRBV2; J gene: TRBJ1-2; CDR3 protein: CASKGDEGYGYTF
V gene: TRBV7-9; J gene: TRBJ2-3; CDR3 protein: CASSSATDTQYF
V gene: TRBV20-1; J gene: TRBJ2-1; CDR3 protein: CSARPGLASSYNEQFF
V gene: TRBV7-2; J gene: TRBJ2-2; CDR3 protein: CASSLLSGELFF
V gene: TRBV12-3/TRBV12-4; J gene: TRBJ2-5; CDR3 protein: CASSWAVQETQYF
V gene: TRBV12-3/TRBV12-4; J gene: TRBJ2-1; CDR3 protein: CASSSSGGFHNEQFF
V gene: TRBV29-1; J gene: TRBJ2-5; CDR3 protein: CSVLTGVSETQYF
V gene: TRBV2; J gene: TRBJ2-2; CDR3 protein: CASRGQTYAGELFF
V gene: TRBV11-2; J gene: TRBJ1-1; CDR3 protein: CASSRPKGQNTEAFF
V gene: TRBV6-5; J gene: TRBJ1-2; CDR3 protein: CASSYPGGGYTF
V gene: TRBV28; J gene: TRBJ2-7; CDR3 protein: CASSLKGFSYEQYF
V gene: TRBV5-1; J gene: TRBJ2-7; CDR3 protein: CASSLVSMASSYEQYF
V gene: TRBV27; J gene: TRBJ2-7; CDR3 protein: CASSLSGVITYEQYF
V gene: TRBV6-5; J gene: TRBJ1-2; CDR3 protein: CASSSTGALYGYTF
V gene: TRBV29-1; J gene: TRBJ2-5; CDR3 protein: CSVDVIAGGHDETQYF
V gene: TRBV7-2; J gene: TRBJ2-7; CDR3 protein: CASSLGGLAGAYEQYF
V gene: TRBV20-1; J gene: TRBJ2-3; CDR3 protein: CSAPGLAGGYDTQYF
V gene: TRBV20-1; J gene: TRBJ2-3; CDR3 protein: CSARDGGAPDTQYF
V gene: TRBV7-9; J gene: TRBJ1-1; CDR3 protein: CALQVGGQNTEAFF
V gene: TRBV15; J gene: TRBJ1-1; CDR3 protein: CATSNQGVKTEAFF
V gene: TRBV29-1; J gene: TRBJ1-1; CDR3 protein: CSVDQGAEAFF
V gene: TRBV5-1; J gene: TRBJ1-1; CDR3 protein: CASSLVRAKEAFF
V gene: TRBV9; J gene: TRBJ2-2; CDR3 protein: CASSEAHGEDTGELFF
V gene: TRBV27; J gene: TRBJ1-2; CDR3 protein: CASSTRTDGLLGYTF
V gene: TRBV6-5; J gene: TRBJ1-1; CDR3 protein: CASSLGFETGEAFF
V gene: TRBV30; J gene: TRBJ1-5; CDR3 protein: CAWSESGNLPQHF
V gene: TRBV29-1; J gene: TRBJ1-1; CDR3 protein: CSVRTGTGTEAFF
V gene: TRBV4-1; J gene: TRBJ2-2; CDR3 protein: CASSHGLSTGELFF
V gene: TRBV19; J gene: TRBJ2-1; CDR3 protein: CASSIGGGNEQFF
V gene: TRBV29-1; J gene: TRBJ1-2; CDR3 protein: CSVEEGGWAIANYGYTF
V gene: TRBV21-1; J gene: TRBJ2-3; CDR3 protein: CASSKVRGLASTDTQYF
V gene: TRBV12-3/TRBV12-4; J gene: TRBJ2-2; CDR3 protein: CANTQPGTGELFF
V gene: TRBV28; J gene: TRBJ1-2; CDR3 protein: CATQPTETGGYGYTF